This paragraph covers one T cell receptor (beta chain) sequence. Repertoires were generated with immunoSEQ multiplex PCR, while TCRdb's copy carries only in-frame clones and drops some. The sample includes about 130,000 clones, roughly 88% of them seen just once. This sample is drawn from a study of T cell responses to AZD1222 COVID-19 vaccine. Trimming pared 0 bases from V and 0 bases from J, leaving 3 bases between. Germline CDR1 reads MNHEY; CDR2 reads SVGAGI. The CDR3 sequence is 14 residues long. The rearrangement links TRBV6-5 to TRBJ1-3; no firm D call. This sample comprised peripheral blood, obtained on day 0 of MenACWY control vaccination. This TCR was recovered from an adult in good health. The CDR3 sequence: CASSYSSSGNTIYF. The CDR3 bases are TGTGCCAGCAGTTACTCCAGCTCTGGAAACACCATATATTTT.